In its sample, the clone carrying this T cell receptor beta chain was seen many times. As yet, its antigen is unknown. The CDR3 is 16 residues long. Between the trimmed V and J ends, which lost 0 bases and 7 bases, there was a span of 17 bases. Germline loops: CDR1 SGHRS, CDR2 YFSETQ. The data were obtained in a study of response to subunit inactivated influenza vaccine. The study's findings and limits: Few additional T cells are recruited per seasonal influenza vaccination, authors suggested.

TCRdb reprocessed the RT-PCR reads with MiXCR, giving one entry per CDR3 protein. The sample lists hundreds of thousands of distinct CDR3 sequences; about an eighth were seen once. The chain joins TRBV5-1 to TRBJ2-1; tentative D call: TRBD1 (5 bases). The source is a man aged 50-59 years who received an inactivated influenza vaccine. The sample consisted of PBMCs from blood, taken on the day of vaccination. DNA of the CDR3: TGCGCCAGCAGCTTGGCTGACAGATTGATCATTAATGAGCAGTTCTTC. It specifies CASSLADRLIINEQFF.